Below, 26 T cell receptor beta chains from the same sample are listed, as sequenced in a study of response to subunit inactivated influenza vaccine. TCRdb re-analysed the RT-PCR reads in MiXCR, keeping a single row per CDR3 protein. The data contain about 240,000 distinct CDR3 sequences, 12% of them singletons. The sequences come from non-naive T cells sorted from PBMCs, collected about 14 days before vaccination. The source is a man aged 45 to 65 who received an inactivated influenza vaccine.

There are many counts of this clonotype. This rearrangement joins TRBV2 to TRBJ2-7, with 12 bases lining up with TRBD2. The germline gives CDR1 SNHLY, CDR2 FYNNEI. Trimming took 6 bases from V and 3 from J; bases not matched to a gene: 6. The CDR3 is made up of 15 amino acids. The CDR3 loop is CASRKTSGSIYEQYF. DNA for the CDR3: TGTGCCAGCAGGAAGACTAGCGGGAGTATCTACGAGCAGTACTTC.

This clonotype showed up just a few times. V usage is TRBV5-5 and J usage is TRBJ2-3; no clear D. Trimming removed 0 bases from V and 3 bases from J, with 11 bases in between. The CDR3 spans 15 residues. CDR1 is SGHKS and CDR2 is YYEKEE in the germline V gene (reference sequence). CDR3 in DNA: TGTGCCAGCAGCTTGGCTGTGTATGGGACAGATACGCAGTATTTT. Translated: CASSLAVYGTDTQYF.

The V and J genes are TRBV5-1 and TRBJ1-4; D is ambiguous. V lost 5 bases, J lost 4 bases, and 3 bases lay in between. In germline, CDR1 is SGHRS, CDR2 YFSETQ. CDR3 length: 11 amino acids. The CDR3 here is CASRDNEKLFF. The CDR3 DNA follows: TGCGCCAGCAGGGATAATGAAAAACTGTTTTTT.

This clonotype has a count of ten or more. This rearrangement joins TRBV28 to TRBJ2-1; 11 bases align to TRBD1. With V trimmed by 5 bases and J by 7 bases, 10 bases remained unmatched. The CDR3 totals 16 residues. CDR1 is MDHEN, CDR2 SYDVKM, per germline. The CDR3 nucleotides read TGTGCCAGCAGTCTTCCAGGACAGGGGGCTTTTAATGAGCAGTTCTTC. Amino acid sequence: CASSLPGQGAFNEQFF.

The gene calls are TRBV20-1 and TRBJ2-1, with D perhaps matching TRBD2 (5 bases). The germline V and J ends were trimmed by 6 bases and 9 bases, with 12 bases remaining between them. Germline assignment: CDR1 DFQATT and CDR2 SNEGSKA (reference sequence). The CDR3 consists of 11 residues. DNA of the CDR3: TGCAGTGCCAAGAACGCGGGTGAGCAGTTCTTC. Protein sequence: CSAKNAGEQFF.

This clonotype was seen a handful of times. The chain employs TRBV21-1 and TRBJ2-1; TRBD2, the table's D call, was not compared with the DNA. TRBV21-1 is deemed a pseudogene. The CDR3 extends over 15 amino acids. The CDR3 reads CASSFSGGDYNEQFF. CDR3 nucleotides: TGTGCCAGCAGCTTTAGCGGGGGGGACTACAATGAGCAGTTCTTC.

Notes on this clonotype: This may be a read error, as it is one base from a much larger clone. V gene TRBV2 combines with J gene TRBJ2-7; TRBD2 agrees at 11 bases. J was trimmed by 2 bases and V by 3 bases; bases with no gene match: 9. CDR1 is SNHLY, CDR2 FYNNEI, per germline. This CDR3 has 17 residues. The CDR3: CASSEQLSLAGAYEQYF. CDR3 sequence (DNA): TGTGCCAGCAGTGAGCAACTATCACTAGCGGGGGCCTACGAGCAGTACTTC.

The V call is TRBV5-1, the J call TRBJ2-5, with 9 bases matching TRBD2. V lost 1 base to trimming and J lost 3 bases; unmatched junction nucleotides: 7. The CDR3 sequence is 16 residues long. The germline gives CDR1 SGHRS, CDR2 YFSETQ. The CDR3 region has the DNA TGCGCCAGCAGCTTGACCCAGACTAGCGGAAAAGAGACCCAGTACTTC. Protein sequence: CASSLTQTSGKETQYF.

This CDR3 reads CASSLDPATGELFF. In DNA, the CDR3 is TGCGCCAGCAGCTTGGATCCAGCGACCGGGGAGCTGTTTTTT. This chain uses TRBV5-1 with TRBJ2-2, with D uncertain. Trimming cost V 0 bases and J 5 bases, with 8 bases left between them. Germline V gene data show CDR1 as SGHRS and CDR2 as YFSETQ. The CDR3 consists of 14 residues.

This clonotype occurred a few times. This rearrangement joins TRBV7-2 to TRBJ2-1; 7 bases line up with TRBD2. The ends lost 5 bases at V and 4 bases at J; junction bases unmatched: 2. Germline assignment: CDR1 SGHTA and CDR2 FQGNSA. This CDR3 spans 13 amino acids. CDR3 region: CASSPGRYNEQFF. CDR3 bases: TGTGCCAGCAGCCCCGGGAGGTACAATGAGCAGTTCTTC. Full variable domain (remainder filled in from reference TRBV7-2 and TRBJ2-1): GAGVSQSPSNKVTEKGKDVELRCDPISGHTALYWYRQSLGQGLEFLIYFQGNSAPDKSGLPSDRFSAERTGGSVSTLTIQRTQQEDSAVYLCASSPGRYNEQFFGPGTRLTVL.

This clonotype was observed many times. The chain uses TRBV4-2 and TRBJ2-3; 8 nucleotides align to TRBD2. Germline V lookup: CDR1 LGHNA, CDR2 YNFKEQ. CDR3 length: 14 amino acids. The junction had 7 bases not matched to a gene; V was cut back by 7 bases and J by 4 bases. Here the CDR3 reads CASNSGSWADTQYF. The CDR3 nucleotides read TGTGCCAGCAACAGCGGGAGTTGGGCAGATACGCAGTATTTT.

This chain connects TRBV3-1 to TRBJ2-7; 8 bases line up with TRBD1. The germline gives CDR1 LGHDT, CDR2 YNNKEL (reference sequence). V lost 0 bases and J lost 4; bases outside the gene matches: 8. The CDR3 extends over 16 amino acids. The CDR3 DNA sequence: TGTGCCAGCAGCCAAGATCTTTGGCAGGGGGCTTACGAGCAGTACTTC. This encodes CASSQDLWQGAYEQYF.

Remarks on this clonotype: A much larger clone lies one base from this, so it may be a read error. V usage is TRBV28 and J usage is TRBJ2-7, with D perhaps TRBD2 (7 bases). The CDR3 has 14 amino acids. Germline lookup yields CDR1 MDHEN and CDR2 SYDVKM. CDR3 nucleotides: TGTGCCAGCAGTTTATTAGGGGGGGTAAACGAGCAGGACTTC. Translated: CASSLLGGVNEQDF.

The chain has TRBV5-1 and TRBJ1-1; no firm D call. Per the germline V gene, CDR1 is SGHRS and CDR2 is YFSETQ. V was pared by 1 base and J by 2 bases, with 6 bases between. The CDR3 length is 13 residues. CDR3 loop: CASSLNPNTEAFF. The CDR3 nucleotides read TGCGCCAGCAGCTTGAACCCCAACACTGAAGCTTTCTTT.

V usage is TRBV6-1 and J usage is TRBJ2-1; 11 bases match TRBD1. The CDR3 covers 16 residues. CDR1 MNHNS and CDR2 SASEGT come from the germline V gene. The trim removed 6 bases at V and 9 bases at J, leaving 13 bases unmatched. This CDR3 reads CASSRVGTGGTSEQFF. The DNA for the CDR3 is TGTGCCAGCAGCCGAGTAGGGACAGGGGGAACTAGTGAGCAGTTCTTC.

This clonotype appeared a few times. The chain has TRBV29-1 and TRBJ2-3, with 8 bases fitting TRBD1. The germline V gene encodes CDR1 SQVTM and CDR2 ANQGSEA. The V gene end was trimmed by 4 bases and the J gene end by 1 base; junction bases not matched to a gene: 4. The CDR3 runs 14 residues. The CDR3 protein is CSVASGQGTDTQYF. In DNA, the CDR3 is TGCAGCGTTGCCTCGGGACAGGGCACAGATACGCAGTATTTT.

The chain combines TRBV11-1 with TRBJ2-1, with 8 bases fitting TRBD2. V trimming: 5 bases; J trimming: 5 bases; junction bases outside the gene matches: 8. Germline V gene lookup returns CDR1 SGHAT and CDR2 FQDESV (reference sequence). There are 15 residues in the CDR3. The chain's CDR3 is CASSHSPGGDNEQFF. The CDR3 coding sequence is TGTGCCAGCAGCCACTCCCCGGGAGGGGACAATGAGCAGTTCTTC.

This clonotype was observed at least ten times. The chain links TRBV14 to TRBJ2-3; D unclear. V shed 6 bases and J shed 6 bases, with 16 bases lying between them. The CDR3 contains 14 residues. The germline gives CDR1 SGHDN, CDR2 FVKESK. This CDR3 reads CASSRLNNPDTQYF. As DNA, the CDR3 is TGTGCCAGCAGTAGGCTGAATAACCCCGATACGCAGTATTTT.

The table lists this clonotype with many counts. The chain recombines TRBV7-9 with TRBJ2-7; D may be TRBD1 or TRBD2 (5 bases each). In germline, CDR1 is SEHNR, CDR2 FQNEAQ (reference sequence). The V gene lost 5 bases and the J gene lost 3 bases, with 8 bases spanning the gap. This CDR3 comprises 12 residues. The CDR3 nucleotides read TGTGCCAGCAGCGTGGGGGACTACGAGCAGTACTTC. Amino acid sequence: CASSVGDYEQYF.

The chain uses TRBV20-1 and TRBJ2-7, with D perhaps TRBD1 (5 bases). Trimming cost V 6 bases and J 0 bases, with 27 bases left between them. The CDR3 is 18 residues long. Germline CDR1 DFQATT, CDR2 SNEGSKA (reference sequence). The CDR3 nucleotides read TGCAGTGCCGAAAGGGGCAGGGCTTACATACTCGCCTCCTACGAGCAGTACTTC. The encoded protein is CSAERGRAYILASYEQYF.

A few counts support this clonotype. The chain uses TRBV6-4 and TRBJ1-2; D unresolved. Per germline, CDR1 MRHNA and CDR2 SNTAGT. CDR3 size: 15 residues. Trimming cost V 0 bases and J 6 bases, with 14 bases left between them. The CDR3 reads CASSDSGRQRDGYTF. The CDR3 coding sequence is TGTGCCAGCAGTGACTCGGGCAGGCAAAGAGATGGCTACACCTTC.

CDR3 sequence (DNA): TGTGCCAGCAGTCCCGGGACTAGCATGGGCAATGAGCAGTTCTTC. Translated, it gives CASSPGTSMGNEQFF. V gene TRBV6-1 combines with J gene TRBJ2-1, with TRBD2 matching 9 bases. J was trimmed by 6 bases and V by 5 bases; bases with no gene match: 8. This CDR3 comprises 15 residues. CDR1 and CDR2 (germline): MNHNS, SASEGT.

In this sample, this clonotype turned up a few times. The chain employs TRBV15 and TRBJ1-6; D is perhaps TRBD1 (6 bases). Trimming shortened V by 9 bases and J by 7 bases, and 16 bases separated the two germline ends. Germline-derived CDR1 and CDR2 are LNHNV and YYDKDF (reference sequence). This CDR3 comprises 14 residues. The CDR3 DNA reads TGTGCCACGGGACACACGAAACGAAATTCACCCCTCCACTTT. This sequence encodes CATGHTKRNSPLHF.

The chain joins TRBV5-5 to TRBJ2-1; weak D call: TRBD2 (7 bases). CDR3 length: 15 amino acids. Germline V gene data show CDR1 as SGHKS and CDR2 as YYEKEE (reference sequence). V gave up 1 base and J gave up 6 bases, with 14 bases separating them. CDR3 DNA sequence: TGTGCCAGCAGCTTGAGGCCAGGGGAGGGCAATGAGCAGTTCTTC. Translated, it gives CASSLRPGEGNEQFF.

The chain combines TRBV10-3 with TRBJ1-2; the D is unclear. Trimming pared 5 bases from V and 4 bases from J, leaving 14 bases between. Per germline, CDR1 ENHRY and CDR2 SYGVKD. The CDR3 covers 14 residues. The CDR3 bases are TGTGCCATCAGTACCGGTTCGGCATTCTATGGCTACACCTTC. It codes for CAISTGSAFYGYTF.

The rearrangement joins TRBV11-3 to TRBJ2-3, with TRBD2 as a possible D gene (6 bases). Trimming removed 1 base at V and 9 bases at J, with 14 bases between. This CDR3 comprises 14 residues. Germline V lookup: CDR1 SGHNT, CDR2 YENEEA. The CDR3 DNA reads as TGTGCCAGCAGCTTAGGAGGAGGGTTGGGGACGCAGTATTTT. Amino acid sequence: CASSLGGGLGTQYF.